Listed here are 15 T cell receptor beta chains from one sample, sequenced in a study of early T cells in non-severe SARS-CoV-2 infection. MiXCR was run by TCRdb on the 5' RACE reads, yielding one entry per CDR3 protein. The table shows under 85,000 distinct CDR3 sequences, with over 9.5% occurring only once. The specimen comprised whole blood, sampled at baseline. These receptors came from an adult who was a healthcare worker with PCR-confirmed SARS-CoV-2 infection or an uninfected control (not recorded which).

Only a few counts were recorded for this clonotype. This chain joins TRBV29-1 and TRBJ1-6; TRBD1 matches at 9 bases. This CDR3 has 13 amino acids. J lost 8 bases, V lost 6 bases, and 5 bases had no gene match. The germline V gene has CDR1 SQVTM and CDR2 ANQGSEA. CDR3 sequence reads: CSVRTGDHSPLHF. Written as DNA, the CDR3 is TGCAGCGTGAGGACAGGGGATCATTCACCCCTCCACTTT. Full variable domain (remainder filled in from reference TRBV29-1 and TRBJ1-6): SAVISQKPSRDICQRGTSLTIQCQVDSQVTMMFWYRQQPGQSLTLIATANQGSEATYESGFVIDKFPISRPNLTFSTLTVSNMSPEDSSIYLCSVRTGDHSPLHFGNGTRLTVT.

The gene calls are TRBV20-1 and TRBJ2-7; D may be TRBD2 (6 bases). This CDR3 spans 12 amino acids. Germline values: CDR1 DFQATT, CDR2 SNEGSKA (reference sequence). V was cut by 5 bases and J by 6 bases, with 14 bases left in between. CDR3 in amino acids: CSAAAGGLEQYF. CDR3 nucleotide sequence: TGCAGTGCTGCGGCCGGGGGTCTCGAGCAGTACTTC.

The chain links TRBV7-4 to TRBJ2-7; D call uncertain. Trimming took off 0 bases at V and 2 bases at J, with 8 bases between the two ends. The CDR3 extends over 14 amino acids. Germline-derived CDR1 and CDR2 are SGHVT and SQSDAQ. This chain's CDR3 is CASSLAGIPYEQYF. In DNA, the CDR3 is TGTGCCAGCAGCTTAGCGGGAATTCCCTACGAGCAGTACTTC.

This clonotype was detected ten times or more. The CDR3 loop reads CASSYDRNQPQHF. The DNA of the CDR3 is TGTGCCAGCAGCTATGACAGGAATCAGCCCCAGCATTTT. J is TRBJ1-5 and V is TRBV7-9; TRBD1 is a possible D gene (6 bases). Germline V gene sequence: CDR1 SEHNR, CDR2 FQNEAQ (reference sequence). Trimming cost V 4 bases and J 4 bases, with 8 bases left between them. This CDR3 is 13 amino acids long.

The chain employs TRBV9 and TRBJ2-1, with D uncertain. The CDR3 runs to 12 residues. Germline loops: CDR1 SGDLS, CDR2 YYNGEE. V was clipped by 0 bases and J by 7 bases, with 5 bases between them. CDR3 sequence: CASSVDGNEQFF. CDR3 nucleotide sequence: TGTGCCAGCAGCGTAGACGGGAATGAGCAGTTCTTC.

This clonotype was picked up many times. The rearrangement joins TRBV4-1 to TRBJ1-5; D may be TRBD1 (5 bases). This CDR3 spans 15 amino acids. The germline V and J ends were trimmed by 1 base and 2 bases, with 9 bases remaining between them. CDR1 MGHRA and CDR2 YSYEKL come from the germline V gene. CDR3 DNA sequence: TGCGCCAGCAGCCAAGTTCTGGGGGGCAATCAGCCCCAGCATTTT. The encoded protein is CASSQVLGGNQPQHF.

The chain has TRBV11-3 and TRBJ2-1; D is unresolved. The CDR3 has 14 residues. The V and J ends lost 5 bases and 2 bases respectively, with 10 bases between them. Germline-derived CDR1 and CDR2 are SGHNT and YENEEA. In DNA form, the CDR3 reads TGTGCCAGCAGCGAACACGGAACCTACAATGAGCAGTTCTTC. This encodes CASSEHGTYNEQFF.

The CDR3 DNA sequence: TGCGCCAGCAGCTCGGAGGGCGGCCCGGGCTACACCTTC. Its protein is CASSSEGGPGYTF. This sequence joins TRBV5-1 and TRBJ1-2; D gene ambiguous. Trimming left V 3 bases short and J 8 bases short, with 14 bases between. Per germline, CDR1 SGHRS and CDR2 YFSETQ. The CDR3 spans 13 residues.

The chain uses TRBV29-1 and TRBJ1-2; D ambiguous. CDR3 size: 14 residues. Germline V CDR1 and CDR2: SQVTM, ANQGSEA. Trimming removed 1 base at V and 1 base at J, with 10 bases between. In nucleotides, the CDR3 is TGCAGCGTTGAAGGACGGATAAATAACTATGGCTACACCTTC. Protein sequence: CSVEGRINNYGYTF.

The chain couples TRBV19 to TRBJ2-2; 9 nucleotides match TRBD1. The CDR3 has 17 residues. The V gene's germline CDR1 is LNHDA and CDR2 SQIVND (reference sequence). V was pared by 5 bases and J by 3 bases, with 10 bases of the junction left unmatched. The CDR3 is CASSVDGQGRYTGELFF. The CDR3 nucleotides are TGTGCCAGTAGTGTTGACGGACAGGGGCGTTACACCGGGGAGCTGTTTTTT.

This clonotype came up many times. The rearrangement joins TRBV7-6 to TRBJ2-3; no firm D call. CDR1 SGHVS and CDR2 FNYEAQ come from the germline V gene. The V and J ends lost 4 bases and 2 bases respectively, with 7 bases between them. The CDR3 length is 13 residues. The CDR3 bases are TGTGCCAGCAGCTCGGCTCACACAGATACGCAGTATTTT. Encoded protein: CASSSAHTDTQYF. Full variable domain (outside the CDR3, taken from reference TRBV7-6 and TRBJ2-3): GAGVSQSPRYKVTKRGQDVALRCDPISGHVSLYWYRQALGQGPEFLTYFNYEAQQDKSGLPNDRFSAERPEGSISTLTIQRTEQRDSAMYRCASSSAHTDTQYFGPGTRLTVL.

This clonotype occurred many times. The DNA of the CDR3 is TGCAGCGTTGGCCAGGAGCCAGCTTTCTTT. Its translation: CSVGQEPAFF. This chain links TRBV29-1 with TRBJ1-1, with unresolved D. The CDR3 contains 10 residues. The germline V gene encodes CDR1 SQVTM and CDR2 ANQGSEA. Trimming stripped 4 bases from V and 10 bases from J, with 10 bases between.

This clonotype has only a few counts. V is TRBV6-6 and J is TRBJ2-3, with 7 positions matching TRBD2. V gave up 7 bases and J gave up 4 bases; unmatched junction bases: 5. The CDR3 has 13 amino acids. Germline V CDR1 and CDR2: MNHNY, SVGAGI (reference sequence). This CDR3 reads CASTDRGADTQYF. The CDR3 region has the DNA TGTGCCAGCACCGATCGGGGGGCAGATACGCAGTATTTT.

This clonotype was recorded at least ten times. V is TRBV20-1 and J is TRBJ2-3; D possibly matches TRBD1 or TRBD2 (6 bases each). The CDR3 sequence is 13 residues long. V lost 7 bases and J lost 4, with 15 bases in between. Germline V CDR1 and CDR2: DFQATT, SNEGSKA (reference sequence). CDR3 residues: CSGGRGGADTQYF. CDR3 DNA sequence: TGCAGTGGGGGCAGGGGAGGTGCAGATACGCAGTATTTT.

This clonotype was picked up many times. The CDR3 nucleotides are TGTGCCAGCAGCATTCGCGGGGTTGTGGCCGGGGAGCTGTTTTTT. Its protein product is CASSIRGVVAGELFF. V and J are TRBV11-2 and TRBJ2-2; TRBD2 might be the D (6 bases). The CDR3 covers 15 residues. The germline gives CDR1 SGHAT, CDR2 FQNNGV. The V end was cut by 5 bases, the J end by 6 bases, with 16 bases between.